The rows below give T cell receptor beta chains drawn from one sample of a study of spatial heterogeneity in lung cancer. TCRdb re-analysed the 5' RACE reads in MiXCR, keeping a single row per CDR3 protein. This table holds under 150,000 distinct CDR3 sequences, roughly 10% found once. Sequences were derived from PBMCs, sampled at follow-up. Source of these receptors: a female donor with early-stage non-small cell lung cancer. Each CDR3 is given with its conserved first and last residue. D genes are given only for firm matches. Some rows have no size entry. The others give once, few or many, or a class for an expanded clone.

v_call	j_call	d_call	clone_size	cdr3_aa	cdr3_nt
TRBV29-1	TRBJ1-2	NA	few	CSVEGGGLGYTF	TGCAGCGTTGAAGGGGGAGGGTTAGGCTACACCTTC
TRBV12-3/TRBV12-4	TRBJ2-2	TRBD2	NA	CASRVRLAGNTGELFF	TGTGCCAGCAGGGTTCGGCTAGCGGGTAACACCGGGGAGCTGTTTTTT
TRBV11-3	TRBJ2-1	TRBD2	many	CASSLGMGTSGRTYNEQFF	TGTGCCAGCAGCTTAGGAATGGGGACTAGCGGGAGGACCTACAATGAGCAGTTCTTC
TRBV5-1	TRBJ2-5	NA	few	CASSLVGAQETQYF	TGCGCCAGCAGCTTGGTAGGGGCGCAGGAGACCCAGTACTTC
TRBV7-9	TRBJ2-7	TRBD1	few	CASSFGQVNEQYF	TGTGCCAGCAGCTTTGGACAGGTTAACGAGCAGTACTTC
TRBV11-2	TRBJ2-1	TRBD2	few	CASSLRPGLALHNEQFF	TGTGCCAGCAGCTTAAGACCGGGACTAGCGCTCCACAATGAGCAGTTCTTC
TRBV6-5	TRBJ2-2	NA	NA	CASSYERSGELFF	TGTGCCAGCAGTTACGAGCGGTCCGGGGAGCTGTTTTTT
TRBV6-2/TRBV6-3	TRBJ2-1	NA	NA	CASSEGGVPNEQFF	TGTGCCAGCAGCGAGGGCGGCGTGCCCAATGAGCAGTTCTTC
TRBV18	TRBJ2-1	NA	NA	CASSLSEGEQFF	TGTGCCAGCTCCCTCAGCGAGGGCGAGCAGTTCTTC
TRBV28	TRBJ1-2	TRBD1	few	CASSSYGQGLAGYTF	TGTGCCAGCAGTTCATATGGACAGGGCCTGGCTGGCTACACCTTC
TRBV5-5	TRBJ1-2	NA	few	CASSLDVNYGYTF	TGTGCCAGCAGCTTGGACGTAAACTATGGCTACACCTTC
TRBV18	TRBJ2-7	TRBD1	many	CASSPSSGTVSYEQYF	TGTGCCAGCTCACCGAGCTCCGGGACAGTCTCCTACGAGCAGTACTTC
TRBV6-5	TRBJ2-7	NA	NA	CASSPYGQSIYEQYF	TGTGCCAGCAGTCCCTACGGACAGTCGATCTACGAGCAGTACTTC
TRBV7-3	TRBJ2-2	TRBD2	few	CASKSGSSTGELFF	TGTGCCAGCAAAAGCGGGAGTTCGACCGGGGAGCTGTTTTTT
TRBV19	TRBJ1-2	NA	many	CASSRDIYGYTF	TGTGCCAGTAGCCGGGACATATATGGCTACACCTTC
TRBV6-1	TRBJ2-2	NA	NA	CASSARISNTGELFF	TGTGCCAGCAGTGCAAGGATTTCGAACACCGGGGAGCTGTTTTTT
TRBV27	TRBJ2-1	TRBD2	NA	CASSSRLTSGNNEQFF	TGTGCCAGCAGTTCCCGACTAACTAGCGGAAACAATGAGCAGTTCTTC
TRBV30	TRBJ2-7	NA	few	CARDRLNSYEQYF	TGTGCCCGCGACAGGCTCAACTCCTACGAGCAGTACTTC
TRBV12-3/TRBV12-4	TRBJ2-3	NA	NA	CASSNQASSTDTQYF	TGTGCCAGCAGTAATCAAGCATCTAGCACAGATACGCAGTATTTT
TRBV28	TRBJ1-1	NA	many	CASSAGNTEAFF	TGTGCCAGCAGTGCCGGGAACACTGAAGCTTTCTTT
TRBV5-8	TRBJ1-1	NA	few	CASSLESRAEAFF	TGTGCCAGCAGCTTGGAATCGAGAGCTGAAGCTTTCTTT
TRBV20-1	TRBJ2-3	NA	NA	CSASGMGPDTQYF	TGCAGTGCTAGCGGTATGGGGCCAGATACGCAGTATTTT
TRBV4-2	TRBJ1-1	NA	NA	CASSQDFGTNTEAFF	TGTGCCAGCAGCCAAGATTTTGGCACCAACACTGAAGCTTTCTTT
TRBV4-2	TRBJ2-7	NA	few	CASSQEDRPITYEQYF	TGTGCCAGCAGCCAAGAGGACAGACCTATAACTTACGAGCAGTACTTC
TRBV7-6	TRBJ2-1	TRBD2	NA	CASSLEAGGIYNEQFF	TGTGCCAGCAGCTTAGAAGCGGGAGGGATTTACAATGAGCAGTTCTTC
TRBV20-1	TRBJ2-2	NA	few	CSASASRSTGELFF	TGCAGTGCTAGCGCCTCCCGATCCACCGGGGAGCTGTTTTTT
TRBV4-1	TRBJ2-1	NA	few	CASSQVTVRRSSYNEQFF	TGCGCCAGCAGCCAAGTAACCGTCCGACGTAGCTCCTACAATGAGCAGTTCTTC
TRBV12-3/TRBV12-4	TRBJ2-1	TRBD2	few	CASSNYRTSGNEQFF	TGTGCCAGCAGTAATTACCGGACTAGCGGTAATGAGCAGTTCTTC
TRBV20-1	TRBJ1-1	TRBD1	NA	CSASSPGGRSNTEAFF	TGCAGTGCTAGCTCCCCAGGGGGCCGTTCGAACACTGAAGCTTTCTTT
TRBV20-1	TRBJ2-1	NA	NA	CSARDGITEQFF	TGCAGTGCTAGAGATGGGATAACTGAGCAGTTCTTC
TRBV12-3/TRBV12-4	TRBJ1-1	TRBD1	few	CASRYVGRTGNTEAFF	TGTGCCAGCAGATACGTGGGTCGGACAGGGAACACTGAAGCTTTCTTT
TRBV29-1	TRBJ1-1	NA	many	CSVEERMNTEAFF	TGCAGCGTTGAAGAGAGGATGAACACTGAAGCTTTCTTT
TRBV10-3	TRBJ2-2	NA	NA	CAISDARYNGELFF	TGTGCCATCAGTGACGCTCGATATAACGGGGAGCTGTTTTTT
TRBV12-3/TRBV12-4	TRBJ1-3	TRBD1	many	CASTPDRAAGNTIYF	TGTGCCAGCACCCCGGACAGGGCGGCTGGAAACACCATATATTTT
TRBV28	TRBJ2-1	TRBD2	NA	CASSFGAGVSEQFF	TGTGCCAGCAGTTTCGGGGCGGGAGTGAGCGAGCAGTTCTTC
TRBV7-8	TRBJ1-5	NA	NA	CASSLRDGLLNQPQHF	TGTGCCAGCAGCTTAAGAGACGGACTTCTCAATCAGCCCCAGCATTTT
TRBV29-1	TRBJ2-3	TRBD2	NA	CSVASGGSTDTQYF	TGCAGCGTTGCGAGCGGGGGTTCCACAGATACGCAGTATTTT
TRBV30	TRBJ2-1	TRBD1	NA	CAWSTGQGASEQFF	TGTGCCTGGAGTACCGGACAGGGGGCCTCTGAGCAGTTCTTC
TRBV4-2	TRBJ2-1	TRBD2	many	CASSQDHGGLAGVEQFF	TGTGCCAGCAGCCAAGATCACGGAGGACTAGCGGGAGTTGAGCAGTTCTTC
TRBV20-1	TRBJ2-3	TRBD2	few	CSAARLAGGRDTQYF	TGCAGTGCTGCCAGACTAGCGGGAGGCCGGGATACGCAGTATTTT
TRBV11-1	TRBJ2-3	NA	many	CASSLNGAPKDTQYF	TGTGCCAGCAGCTTAAACGGGGCCCCGAAGGATACGCAGTATTTT
TRBV12-3/TRBV12-4	TRBJ1-2	NA	many	CASSFPPNYGYTF	TGTGCCAGCAGTTTTCCCCCGAATTATGGCTACACCTTC
TRBV20-1	TRBJ2-1	TRBD2	many	CSARTSGSGEQFF	TGCAGTGCGCGGACTAGCGGGAGTGGTGAGCAGTTCTTC